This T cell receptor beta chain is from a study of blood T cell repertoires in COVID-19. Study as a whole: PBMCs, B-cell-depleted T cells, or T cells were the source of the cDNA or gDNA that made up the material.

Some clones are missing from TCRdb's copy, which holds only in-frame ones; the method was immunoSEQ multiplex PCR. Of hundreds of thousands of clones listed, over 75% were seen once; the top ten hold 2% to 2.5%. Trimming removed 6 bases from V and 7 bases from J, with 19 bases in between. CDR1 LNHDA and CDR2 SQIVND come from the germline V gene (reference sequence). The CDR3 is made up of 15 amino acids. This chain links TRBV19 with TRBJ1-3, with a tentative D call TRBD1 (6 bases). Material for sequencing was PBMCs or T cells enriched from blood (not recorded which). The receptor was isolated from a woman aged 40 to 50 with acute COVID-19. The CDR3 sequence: CASSPSGQRGNTIYF. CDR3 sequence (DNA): TGTGCCAGTAGCCCCTCGGGTCAGAGGGGGAACACCATATATTTT.